The clone carrying this T cell receptor (beta chain) was counted only a few times. This CDR3 is built from 16 residues. Germline lookup yields CDR1 SGHRS and CDR2 YFSETQ. Trimming removed 4 bases from V and 4 bases from J; junction bases left unmatched: 5. This sample is drawn from a study of shared clonotypes between healthy human individuals. The protocol was immunoSEQ multiplex PCR, while the TCRdb copy is restricted to in-frame clones and leaves out a portion. The data show 2.5 million or so clones, around nine tenths seen once. The chain recombines TRBV5-1 with TRBJ1-6; TRBD1 aligns across 10 bases. Sequenced material: naive CD4+ T cells sorted from blood. The sample's subset: CD45RA+ positively selected. This receptor was taken from a man younger than 35 in good health. In nucleotides, the CDR3 is TGCGCCAGCAGCCCTTCGGGACAGGGGTATAATTCACCCCTCCACTTT. Amino acid sequence: CASSPSGQGYNSPLHF. Full variable domain (missing parts from reference TRBV5-1 and TRBJ1-6): KAGVTQTPRYLIKTRGQQVTLSCSPISGHRSVSWYQQTPGQGLQFLFEYFSETQRNKGNFPGRFSGRQFSNSRSEMNVSTLELGDSALYLCASSPSGQGYNSPLHFGNGTRLTVT.